A single sample is the source of the 7 T cell receptor beta chains below, sequenced in a study of monozygotic twins with inflammatory bowel disease. TCRdb reworked the 5' RACE reads into one entry per CDR3 protein, no DNA. Found here are 200,000 to 250,000 distinct CDR3 sequences; the top ten clones hold less than 9%. Sequencing input: blood. These receptor sequences come from a human donor with ulcerative colitis or Crohn's disease, or a healthy co-twin of an affected twin (not recorded which).

The V call is TRBV27, the J call TRBJ2-3; the TCRdb call, TRBD1, lacks DNA for checking. From germline, CDR1 is MNHEY and CDR2 SMNVEV (reference sequence). This CDR3 is 15 amino acids long. This CDR3 is CASSLWGGAGDTQYF.

The chain uses TRBV5-1 and TRBJ1-1; TCRdb outputs TRBD1, but without DNA this stays unchecked. CDR1 and CDR2 from the germline V gene are SGHRS and YFSETQ. The CDR3 totals 14 residues. The CDR3 is CASSLGGGDTEAFF.

The rearrangement joins TRBV4-2 to TRBJ2-7; TCRdb calls TRBD2, which cannot be checked without DNA. The CDR3 contains 15 residues. Looked up from germline, CDR1 is LGHNA and CDR2 is YNFKEQ. This CDR3 reads CASSQETSGDYEQYF.

The CDR3: CASSQGPGAAHGYTF. This chain uses TRBV4-1 with TRBJ1-2; TCRdb's D gene call, TRBD1, goes unchecked for lack of DNA. This CDR3 has 15 amino acids. Per the germline V gene, CDR1 is MGHRA and CDR2 is YSYEKL.

The V call is TRBV27, the J call TRBJ1-2; the D gene TCRdb calls, TRBD1, cannot be checked with no DNA. Germline V CDR1 and CDR2: MNHEY, SMNVEV (reference sequence). The CDR3 has 14 residues. The CDR3 region is CASSFSGGEYGYTF.

CDR3 protein: CASRPLGGRTDTQYF. The chain carries TRBV6-2 or TRBV6-3 and TRBJ2-3; TCRdb calls TRBD2, which cannot be checked without DNA. The CDR3 contains 15 residues. The V gene's germline CDR1 is MNHEY and CDR2 SVGEGT.

The chain employs TRBV5-1 and TRBJ2-7; without DNA, the TCRdb call of TRBD2 cannot be checked. This CDR3 region has 15 residues. In germline, CDR1 is SGHRS, CDR2 YFSETQ. CDR3 sequence: CASSFTGLAGSGQYF. The complete variable domain, with remaining parts taken from reference TRBV5-1 and TRBJ2-7, reads KAGVTQTPRYLIKTRGQQVTLSCSPISGHRSVSWYQQTPGQGLQFLFEYFSETQRNKGNFPGRFSGRQFSNSRSEMNVSTLELGDSALYLCASSFTGLAGSGQYFGPGTRLTVT.